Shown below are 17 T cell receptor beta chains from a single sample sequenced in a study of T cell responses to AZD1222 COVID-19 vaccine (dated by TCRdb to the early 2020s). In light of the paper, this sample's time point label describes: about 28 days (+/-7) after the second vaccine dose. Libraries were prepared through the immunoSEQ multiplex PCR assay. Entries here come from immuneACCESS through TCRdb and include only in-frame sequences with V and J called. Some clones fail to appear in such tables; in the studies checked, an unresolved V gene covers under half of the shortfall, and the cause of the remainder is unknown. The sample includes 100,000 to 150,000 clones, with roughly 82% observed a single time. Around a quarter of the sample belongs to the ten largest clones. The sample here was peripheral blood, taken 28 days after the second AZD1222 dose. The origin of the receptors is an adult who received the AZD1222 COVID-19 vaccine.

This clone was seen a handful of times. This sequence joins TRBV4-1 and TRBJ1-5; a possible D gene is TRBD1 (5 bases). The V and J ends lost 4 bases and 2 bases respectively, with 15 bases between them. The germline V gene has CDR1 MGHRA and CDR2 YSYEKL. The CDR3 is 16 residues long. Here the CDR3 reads CASSLRRGDGNQPQHF. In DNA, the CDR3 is TGCGCCAGCAGCCTGAGGAGAGGGGATGGCAATCAGCCCCAGCATTTT.

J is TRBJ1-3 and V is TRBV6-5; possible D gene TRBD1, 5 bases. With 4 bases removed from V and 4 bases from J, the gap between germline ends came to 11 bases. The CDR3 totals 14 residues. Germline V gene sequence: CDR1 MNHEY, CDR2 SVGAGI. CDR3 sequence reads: CASSSGTGGNTIYF. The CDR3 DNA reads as TGTGCCAGCAGTTCCGGGACTGGGGGAAACACCATATATTTT.

The CDR3 coding sequence is TGTGCCAGCAGTTACGGACCTAAAGATACGCAGTATTTT. Encoded protein: CASSYGPKDTQYF. The chain combines TRBV6-2 or TRBV6-3 with TRBJ2-3, with no clear D. This CDR3 region has 13 residues. V gave up 2 bases and J gave up 5 bases, with 8 bases separating them. The germline gives CDR1 MNHEY, CDR2 SVGEGT.

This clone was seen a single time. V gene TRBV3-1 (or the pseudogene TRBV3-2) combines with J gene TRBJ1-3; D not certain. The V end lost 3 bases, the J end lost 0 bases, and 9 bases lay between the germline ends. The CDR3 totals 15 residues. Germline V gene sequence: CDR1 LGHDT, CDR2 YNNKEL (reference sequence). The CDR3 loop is CASSHDGLSGNTIYF. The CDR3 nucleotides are TGTGCCAGCAGCCATGACGGACTCTCTGGAAACACCATATATTTT.

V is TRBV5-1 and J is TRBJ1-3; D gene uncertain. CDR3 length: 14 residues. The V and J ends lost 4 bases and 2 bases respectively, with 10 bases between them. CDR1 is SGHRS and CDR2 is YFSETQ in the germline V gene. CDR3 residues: CASSPWEPGNTIYF. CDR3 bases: TGCGCCAGCAGCCCATGGGAGCCTGGAAACACCATATATTTT.

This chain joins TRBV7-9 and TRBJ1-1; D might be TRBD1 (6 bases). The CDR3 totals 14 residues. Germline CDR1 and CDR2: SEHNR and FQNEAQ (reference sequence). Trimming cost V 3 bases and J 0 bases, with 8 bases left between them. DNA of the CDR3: TGTGCCAGCAGCTTTGCAGGGGTGAACACTGAAGCTTTCTTT. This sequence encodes CASSFAGVNTEAFF.

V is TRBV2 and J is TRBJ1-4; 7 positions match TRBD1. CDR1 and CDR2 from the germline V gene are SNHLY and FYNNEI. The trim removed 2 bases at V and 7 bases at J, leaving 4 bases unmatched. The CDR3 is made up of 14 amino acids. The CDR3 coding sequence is TGTGCCAGCAGTGAAAGAGGGACAGTTGAAAAACTGTTTTTT. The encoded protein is CASSERGTVEKLFF.

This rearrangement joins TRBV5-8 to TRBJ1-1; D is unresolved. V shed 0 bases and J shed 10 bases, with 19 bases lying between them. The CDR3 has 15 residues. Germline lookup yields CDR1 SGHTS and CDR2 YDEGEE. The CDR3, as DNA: TGTGCCAGCAGCTTGGAGCCCCGGGCAGCCCGGGGAGCTTTCTTT. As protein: CASSLEPRAARGAFF.

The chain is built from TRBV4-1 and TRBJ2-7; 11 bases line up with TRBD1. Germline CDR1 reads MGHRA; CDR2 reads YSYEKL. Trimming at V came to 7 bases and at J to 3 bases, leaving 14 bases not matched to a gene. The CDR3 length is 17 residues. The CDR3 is CASTQGTSGTGGYEQYF. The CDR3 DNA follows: TGCGCCAGCACCCAGGGGACTTCCGGGACAGGGGGCTACGAGCAGTACTTC.

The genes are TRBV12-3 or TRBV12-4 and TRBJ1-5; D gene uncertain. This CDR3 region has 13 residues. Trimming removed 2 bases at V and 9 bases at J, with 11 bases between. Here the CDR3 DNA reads TGTGCCAGCAGTTTAAGCAGCCAAGGGCCCCAGCATTTT. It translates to CASSLSSQGPQHF.

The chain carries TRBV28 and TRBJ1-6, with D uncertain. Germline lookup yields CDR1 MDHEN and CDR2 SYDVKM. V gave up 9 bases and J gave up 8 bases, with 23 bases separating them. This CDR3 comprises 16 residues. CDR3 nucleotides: TGTGCCAGTGGCACTAGAGGTTTAGGGTCCTATTCACCCCTCCACTTT. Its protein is CASGTRGLGSYSPLHF.

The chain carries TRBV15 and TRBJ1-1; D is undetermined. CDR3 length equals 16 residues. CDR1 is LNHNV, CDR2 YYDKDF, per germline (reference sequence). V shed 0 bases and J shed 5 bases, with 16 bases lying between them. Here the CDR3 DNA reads TGTGCCACCAGCAGAGATTACTGGGTGATGGAGACTGAAGCTTTCTTT. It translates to CATSRDYWVMETEAFF.

The CDR3 DNA reads TGTGCCACCATCAAGGTGGGGTACGGGAACTATGGCTACACCTTC. Its translation: CATIKVGYGNYGYTF. The chain recombines TRBV28 with TRBJ1-2; no definite D call. Germline V gives CDR1 MDHEN, CDR2 SYDVKM. V was shortened by 10 bases and J by 2 bases, with 20 bases between the two germline ends. The CDR3 has 15 amino acids.

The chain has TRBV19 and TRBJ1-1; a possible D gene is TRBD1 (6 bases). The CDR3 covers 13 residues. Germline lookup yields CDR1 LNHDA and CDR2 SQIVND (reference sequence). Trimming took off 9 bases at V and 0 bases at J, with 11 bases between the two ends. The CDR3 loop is CASAGQMNTEAFF. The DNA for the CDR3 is TGTGCCAGCGCTGGACAGATGAACACTGAAGCTTTCTTT.

The CDR3 sequence: CASSLAVRRGVSYNEQFF. In DNA form, the CDR3 reads TGTGCCAGCAGCTTAGCCGTCCGGCGGGGGGTCTCCTACAATGAGCAGTTCTTC. J is TRBJ2-1 and V is TRBV7-2; 8 nucleotides line up with TRBD2. CDR3 length: 18 residues. V dropped 0 bases and J dropped 0; count of bases not matched to a gene: 7. The germline gives CDR1 SGHTA, CDR2 FQGNSA.

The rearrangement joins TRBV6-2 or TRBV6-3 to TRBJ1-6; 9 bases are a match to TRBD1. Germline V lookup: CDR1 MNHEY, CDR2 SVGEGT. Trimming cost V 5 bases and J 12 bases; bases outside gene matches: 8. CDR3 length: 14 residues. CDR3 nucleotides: TGTGCCAGCAGTCCGGGACAGGGTAACTTACCCCTCCACTTT. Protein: CASSPGQGNLPLHF.

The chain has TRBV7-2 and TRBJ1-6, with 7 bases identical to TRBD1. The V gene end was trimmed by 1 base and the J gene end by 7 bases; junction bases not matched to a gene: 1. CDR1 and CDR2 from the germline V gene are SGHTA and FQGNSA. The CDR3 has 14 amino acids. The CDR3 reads CASSLGTGNSPLHF. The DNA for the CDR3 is TGTGCCAGCAGCTTAGGGACAGGCAATTCACCCCTCCACTTT.